Listed here are 28 T cell receptor beta chains from one sample, sequenced in a study of quantifying T cell responses using KT2 cells (TCRdb year 2017). Concerning the study at large: RNA was DNase-treated and reverse transcribed with TCR alpha and beta constant-region primers, mostly using SuperScript III.

The method behind the library was UMI-ligation and nested PCR. The sequencer listed for this sample is Illumina MiSeq. A single-stranded oligonucleotide bearing the Illumina SP2 sequence and a UMI was ligated to the 3' end of the cDNA with T4 RNA ligase 1. PCR1 used 4 to 5 cycles (98 degrees C 15 s, 69 degrees C 30 s, 72 degrees C 40 s), and the beta primer was an equimolar mix of RC1.1 and RC1.2 that covered TRBC1 and TRBC2. The public reads were quality trimmed at Q25 with fastp and then assembled into clones with MiXCR by TCRdb, keeping productive beta chains. Duplicate CDR3 protein sequences are folded into a single record with the most common DNA and genes. In all, the sample holds under 35,000 distinct CDR3 sequences, and approximately 10% of those were seen once. About 9.6% of the sample lies in the top ten. Sequenced input: PBMCs spiked with cells of the T cell clone KT2. These receptor sequences come from a human donor.

This clonotype is classed as medium-sized. V and J are TRBV6-6 and TRBJ2-1; D may correspond to TRBD1 or TRBD2 (5 bases each). The CDR3 loop spans 17 amino acids. Germline CDR1 is MNHNY and CDR2 is SVGAGI (reference sequence). V lost 2 bases, J lost 4 bases, and 18 bases lay in between. The CDR3 nucleotides read TGTGCCAGCAGTTACCCCCGCGAGGGGCGGCGATACAATGAGCAGTTCTTC. Amino acid sequence: CASSYPREGRRYNEQFF.

This chain connects TRBV20-1 to TRBJ2-3, with 10 nucleotides matching TRBD2. The V gene's germline CDR1 is DFQATT and CDR2 SNEGSKA (reference sequence). V shed 6 bases and J 4 bases; nucleotides not matched to a gene: 10. The length of the CDR3 is 15 residues. The CDR3 coding sequence is TGCAGTGCAGGGAAGCGGGAGGGCCTAGCAGATACGCAGTATTTT. It yields the protein CSAGKREGLADTQYF.

The chain combines TRBV25-1 with TRBJ2-3; no firm D call. The ends were cut back, 1 base at V and 2 bases at J, with 4 bases in the middle. This CDR3 contains 13 residues. Germline CDR1 is MGHDK and CDR2 is SYGVNS. The CDR3 here is CASSESLTDTQYF. The CDR3 DNA follows: TGTGCCAGCAGTGAATCACTCACAGATACGCAGTATTTT.

V usage is TRBV7-2 and J usage is TRBJ1-2; 8 nucleotides align to TRBD1. With V trimmed by 5 bases and J by 1 base, 9 bases remained unmatched. Per germline, CDR1 SGHTA and CDR2 FQGNSA. The CDR3 is made up of 16 amino acids. The CDR3 DNA is TGTGCCAGCAGCCCCGGGGACAGGAGGCTTAACTATGGCTACACCTTC. Translated: CASSPGDRRLNYGYTF. Looking up the rest from reference TRBV7-2 and TRBJ1-2 gives the full variable domain: GAGVSQSPSNKVTEKGKDVELRCDPISGHTALYWYRQSLGQGLEFLIYFQGNSAPDKSGLPSDRFSAERTGGSVSTLTIQRTQQEDSAVYLCASSPGDRRLNYGYTFGSGTRLTVV.

This clonotype has a count of ten or more. One junction end does not reproduce the germline sequence, and a read error may be involved. The genes are TRBV6-8 and TRBJ1-1, with no clear D. This CDR3 has 13 residues. CDR1 and CDR2 (germline): MNHGY, SAAAGT. In DNA form, the CDR3 reads TGCCACATAAAGCTGACGAAGAACACTGAAGCTTTCTTT. It specifies CHIKLTKNTEAFF.

This clonotype occurred a few times. The CDR3 protein is CASSLSVGAEAFF. CDR3 coding DNA: TGTGCCAGCAGTTTATCGGTGGGGGCTGAAGCTTTCTTT. The chain recombines TRBV27 with TRBJ1-1; TRBD1 is a possible D gene (5 bases). The CDR3 covers 13 residues. Per germline, CDR1 MNHEY and CDR2 SMNVEV (reference sequence). V lost 0 bases to trimming and J lost 6 bases, with 8 bases between them.

This clonotype was found many times. V is TRBV3-1 and J is TRBJ2-3; a weak D match, TRBD2 (6 bases). CDR1 is LGHDT and CDR2 is YNNKEL in the germline V gene (reference sequence). The CDR3 has 13 residues. V was pared by 2 bases and J by 14 bases, with 17 bases between. CDR3: CASSQTDYQSRYF. The CDR3 DNA follows: TGTGCCAGCAGCCAAACGGACTACCAAAGCCGGTATTTT.

This clonotype has just a few counts. The rearrangement joins TRBV5-4 to TRBJ2-1; D could derive from TRBD1 or TRBD2 (7 bases each). Germline V gene data show CDR1 as SGHNT and CDR2 as YYREEE (reference sequence). The CDR3 is 13 amino acids. Trimming took off 1 base at V and 8 bases at J, with 10 bases between the two ends. This CDR3 is CASSLSGTDEQFF. The CDR3 DNA reads TGTGCCAGCAGCTTGAGCGGGACAGATGAGCAGTTCTTC.

This clonotype showed up just once. The chain links TRBV7-2 to TRBJ2-7; possibly TRBD2 for D (6 bases). The CDR3 has 14 amino acids. V gave up 2 bases and J gave up 5 bases, with 13 bases separating them. CDR1 and CDR2 from the germline V gene are SGHTA and FQGNSA. The CDR3 spells CASSLLSGVNEQYF. DNA of the CDR3: TGTGCCAGCAGCTTACTATCGGGAGTCAACGAGCAGTACTTC.

The chain recombines TRBV15 with TRBJ1-2, with TRBD1 matching 12 bases. This CDR3 has 16 amino acids. Trimming at V came to 3 bases and at J to 4 bases, leaving 6 bases not matched to a gene. CDR1 and CDR2 (germline): LNHNV, YYDKDF (reference sequence). CDR3: CATSSPPGQGAYGYTF. Here the CDR3 DNA reads TGTGCCACCAGCAGTCCGCCGGGACAGGGGGCCTATGGCTACACCTTC.

V is TRBV10-1 and J is TRBJ1-1; 8 positions match TRBD1. The CDR3 spans 15 residues. V was pared by 2 bases and J by 8 bases, with 10 bases of the junction left unmatched. Germline-derived CDR1 and CDR2 are WNHNN and SYGVQD (reference sequence). For the CDR3, the DNA is TGCGCCAGCAGTGAGGGATACAGGACAGGGAAAGAAGCTTTCTTT. Its protein product is CASSEGYRTGKEAFF.

The chain uses TRBV2 and TRBJ1-5, with D uncertain. The CDR3 extends over 14 amino acids. Germline V gene sequence: CDR1 SNHLY, CDR2 FYNNEI. The ends were cut back, 1 base at V and 4 bases at J, with 8 bases in the middle. The chain's CDR3 is CASSEGAANQPQHF. The CDR3 DNA is TGTGCCAGCAGTGAAGGAGCCGCTAATCAGCCCCAGCATTTT. Full variable domain (missing parts from reference TRBV2 and TRBJ1-5): EPEVTQTPSHQVTQMGQEVILRCVPISNHLYFYWYRQILGQKVEFLVSFYNNEISEKSEIFDDQFSVERPDGSNFTLKIRSTKLEDSAMYFCASSEGAANQPQHFGDGTRLSIL.

This clonotype was counted only a few times. The chain employs TRBV20-1 and TRBJ2-1; 9 nucleotides line up with TRBD2. The V segment lost 8 bases and the J segment 10 bases; nucleotides outside the gene matches: 18. Germline V gene lookup returns CDR1 DFQATT and CDR2 SNEGSKA (reference sequence). This CDR3 region has 15 residues. The CDR3 spells CSTRGTTSGLGEQFF. The CDR3 nucleotides are TGCAGTACCCGAGGGACGACTAGCGGTTTAGGGGAGCAGTTCTTC.

Comment on this clonotype: A read error may account for a junction end that differs from germline. The genes are TRBV7-2 and TRBJ1-2; a weak D match, TRBD1 (6 bases). The V gene's germline CDR1 is SGHTA and CDR2 FQGNSA. The CDR3 length is 15 residues. CDR3 DNA: TGTGCCAGCAGTCGGGGGGCGCCACAGATATATGGCTACTCCTTC. Translating gives CASSRGAPQIYGYSF.

This clonotype has at least ten counts. The rearrangement uses TRBV20-1 and TRBJ2-5, with D possibly matching TRBD1 (5 bases). V lost 1 base to trimming and J lost 7 bases, with 16 bases between them. From germline, CDR1 is DFQATT and CDR2 SNEGSKA (reference sequence). CDR3 length: 14 amino acids. The CDR3, as DNA: TGCAGTGCTAGAGCCCCCCAGGGCGTTGGGACCCAGTACTTC. It specifies CSARAPQGVGTQYF.

This chain links TRBV27 with TRBJ2-3, with D uncertain. Trimming removed 3 bases from V and 5 bases from J, with 9 bases in between. This CDR3 region has 13 residues. Looked up from germline, CDR1 is MNHEY and CDR2 is SMNVEV (reference sequence). The CDR3 sequence is CASSFLMVDTQYF. For the CDR3, the DNA is TGTGCCAGCAGTTTCCTAATGGTAGATACGCAGTATTTT.

This clonotype was detected a few times. The chain couples TRBV18 to TRBJ1-1; D possibly corresponds to TRBD1 (5 bases). This CDR3 contains 18 residues. Germline V gene sequence: CDR1 KGHSH, CDR2 LQKENI. The ends were cut back, 3 bases at V and 0 bases at J, with 20 bases in the middle. The CDR3 DNA sequence: TGTGCCAGCTCACCGTTCGGCGGGGGGAAGGGACTGAACACTGAAGCTTTCTTT. It encodes CASSPFGGGKGLNTEAFF.

The genes are TRBV4-1 and TRBJ2-3; possible D gene TRBD2, 5 bases. V dropped 2 bases and J dropped 2 bases, with 17 bases sitting between them. The germline V gene has CDR1 MGHRA and CDR2 YSYEKL. The length of the CDR3 is 17 residues. DNA of the CDR3: TGCGCCAGCAGCCAACGACGAACAGCGGCCCACACAGATACGCAGTATTTT. This gives the protein CASSQRRTAAHTDTQYF.

This chain uses TRBV25-1 with TRBJ1-6, with a weak D call TRBD1 (5 bases). Germline values: CDR1 MGHDK, CDR2 SYGVNS. The V end was cut by 0 bases, the J end by 8 bases, with 14 bases between. The CDR3 contains 16 residues. The CDR3 loop reads CASSEYGGMGDSPLHF. The CDR3 coding sequence is TGTGCCAGCAGTGAATATGGGGGTATGGGAGATTCACCCCTCCACTTT. Full variable domain (rest looked up from reference TRBV25-1 and TRBJ1-6): EADIYQTPRYLVIGTGKKITLECSQTMGHDKMYWYQQDPGMELHLIHYSYGVNSTEKGDLSSESTVSRIRTEHFPLTLESARPSHTSQYLCASSEYGGMGDSPLHFGNGTRLTVT.

This clonotype was detected many times. This is likely a read error, given that the CDR3 carries no conserved phenylalanine or tryptophan at its end. The DNA is left out, because the CDR3 cannot be placed on it with certainty; the CDR3 is given as TCRdb lists it. The chain links TRBV12-3 or TRBV12-4 to TRBJ1-1; TRBD1 is the table's D call, not checked against the DNA. The CDR3 spans 12 amino acids, including both terminal residues. Here the CDR3 reads CASSSTAGRQVM.

The chain combines TRBV5-6 with TRBJ1-2, with no clear D. Trimming removed 0 bases from V and 0 bases from J, with 12 bases in between. This CDR3 has 16 residues. CDR1 is SGHDT, CDR2 YYEEEE, per germline. CDR3 in amino acids: CASSLDLASANYGYTF. Written as DNA, the CDR3 is TGTGCCAGCAGCTTGGATCTGGCTTCAGCTAACTATGGCTACACCTTC.

This clonotype was counted many times. The gene calls are TRBV6-5 and TRBJ2-7, with unresolved D. With 10 bases removed from V and 1 base from J, the gap between germline ends came to 17 bases. The CDR3 is made up of 14 amino acids. Germline CDR1 reads MNHEY; CDR2 reads SVGAGI. CDR3 in DNA: TGTGCCACCTTGAAGAGTCAAATATCCTACGAGCAGTACTTC. This sequence encodes CATLKSQISYEQYF.

This clonotype came up a few times. V gene TRBV4-1 combines with J gene TRBJ2-7; the match to TRBD1 covers 7 bases. Losses at the gene ends were 3 bases for V and 3 bases for J; bases not matched to a gene: 5. Looked up from germline, CDR1 is MGHRA and CDR2 is YSYEKL. This CDR3 comprises 14 residues. The CDR3 sequence: CASSQTGKVYEQYF. DNA for the CDR3: TGCGCCAGCAGCCAGACAGGGAAGGTCTACGAGCAGTACTTC.

The genes are TRBV6-6 and TRBJ2-7, with D uncertain. Trimming left V 0 bases short and J 1 base short, with 4 bases between. The CDR3 is 13 amino acids. From germline, CDR1 is MNHNY and CDR2 SVGAGI (reference sequence). The CDR3 loop reads CASSYSKSYEQYF. DNA for the CDR3: TGTGCCAGCAGTTACTCTAAGTCCTACGAGCAGTACTTC.

This clonotype was observed a handful of times. The J gene is TRBJ1-4, the V gene TRBV12-3 or TRBV12-4; weak D call: TRBD1 (5 bases). This CDR3 contains 14 residues. Trimming pared 4 bases from V and 8 bases from J, leaving 14 bases between. The CDR3 region has the DNA TGTGCCAGCAGTTCGAGCAGGGCTTTGGAAAAACTGTTTTTT. Its translation is CASSSSRALEKLFF.

This clonotype has just a few counts. The CDR3 coding sequence is TGTGCCAGCAGTGGGGCTTTTGGTCCCATGGACTATGGCTACACCTTC. It specifies CASSGAFGPMDYGYTF. The chain combines TRBV12-3 or TRBV12-4 with TRBJ1-2; possible D gene TRBD1, 5 bases. Trimming shortened V by 5 bases and J by 3 bases, and 19 bases separated the two germline ends. CDR3 length equals 16 residues.

This clonotype came up a few times. The chain joins TRBV7-2 to TRBJ2-5; TRBD2 aligns across 7 bases. This CDR3 comprises 14 residues. Germline V gives CDR1 SGHTA, CDR2 FQGNSA. Trimming cost V 5 bases and J 2 bases; bases outside gene matches: 5. The DNA for the CDR3 is TGTGCCAGCAGCCCAATGGGACTACAAGAGACCCAGTACTTC. It encodes CASSPMGLQETQYF.

The sample holds a few counts of this clonotype. The rearrangement joins TRBV6-1 to TRBJ2-4; 8 bases agree with TRBD1. The germline V gene has CDR1 MNHNS and CDR2 SASEGT. After removal of 6 bases from V and 0 bases from J, the junction contained 7 bases not matched to a gene. CDR3 length equals 16 residues. The CDR3 reads CASSKPTGVAKNIQYF. In DNA, the CDR3 is TGTGCCAGCAGCAAGCCGACAGGGGTAGCCAAAAACATTCAGTACTTC.